Listed here are 14 T cell receptor beta chains from one sample, sequenced in a study of blood T cell repertoires in COVID-19. Using immunoSEQ multiplex PCR, the repertoire was profiled, and TCRdb retains in-frame clones only, with some absent. The sample lists around 300,000 clones; around 90% were seen once. Sample: PBMCs or T cells enriched from blood (not recorded which). These receptors were collected from a woman in her thirties or forties who had recovered from COVID-19.

V and J are TRBV7-9 and TRBJ1-2; TRBD1 agrees at 7 bases. Germline V gene lookup returns CDR1 SEHNR and CDR2 FQNEAQ (reference sequence). This CDR3 is 13 amino acids long. The J segment lost 4 bases and the V segment lost 5 bases, leaving 4 bases of the junction unmatched. CDR3 region: CASSPTGVYGYTF. Written as DNA, the CDR3 is TGTGCCAGCAGCCCAACAGGGGTCTATGGCTACACCTTC.

CDR3 residues: CASSLAESTDTQYF. The CDR3 nucleotides read TGCGCCAGCAGCTTGGCGGAGAGCACAGATACGCAGTATTTT. The chain recombines TRBV5-1 with TRBJ2-3; D ambiguous. The V and J ends lost 0 bases and 0 bases respectively, with 5 bases between them. Germline CDR1 is SGHRS and CDR2 is YFSETQ. This CDR3 has 14 amino acids.

V usage is TRBV5-1 and J usage is TRBJ1-2; 9 nucleotides align to TRBD1. This CDR3 spans 15 amino acids. Germline V CDR1 and CDR2: SGHRS, YFSETQ. With 0 bases clipped from V and 4 bases from J, the junction kept 4 bases outside the gene matches. The CDR3 DNA reads as TGCGCCAGCAGCTTGGGAGGGACAGGGACCTATGGCTACACCTTC. It codes for CASSLGGTGTYGYTF.

The rearrangement joins TRBV18 to TRBJ2-1; TRBD2 agrees at 11 bases. Trimming cost V 6 bases and J 4 bases; bases outside gene matches: 11. Germline CDR1 KGHSH, CDR2 LQKENI. The CDR3 runs 17 residues. The CDR3 DNA reads TGTGCCAGCTCCCTATTAGTGACTAGCGGGACATACAATGAGCAGTTCTTC. Translating it yields CASSLLVTSGTYNEQFF.

This clone was seen more than once but under ten times. This chain links TRBV7-2 with TRBJ1-4, with 9 nucleotides matching TRBD1. Germline values: CDR1 SGHTA, CDR2 FQGNSA. V was pared by 2 bases and J by 8 bases, with 6 bases of the junction left unmatched. The CDR3 has 15 residues. CDR3: CASSLRPTGGEKLFF. CDR3 coding DNA: TGTGCCAGCAGCTTAAGGCCTACAGGGGGCGAAAAACTGTTTTTT.

The chain has TRBV3-1 (or the pseudogene TRBV3-2) and TRBJ2-7; 7 nucleotides match TRBD1. This CDR3 has 15 residues. Germline values: CDR1 LGHDT, CDR2 YNNKEL (reference sequence). Trimming took 4 bases from V and 0 from J; bases not matched to a gene: 6. The CDR3 sequence: CASSPRDRSSYEQYF. The CDR3 DNA follows: TGTGCCAGCAGCCCCAGGGACAGAAGCTCCTACGAGCAGTACTTC.

The chain links TRBV5-1 to TRBJ1-2, with 9 bases identical to TRBD1. Germline V CDR1 and CDR2: SGHRS, YFSETQ. This CDR3 contains 16 residues. Trimming cost V 3 bases and J 6 bases; bases outside gene matches: 12. CDR3 amino acids: CASSSFVGGQGHGYTF. The CDR3 bases are TGCGCCAGCAGCTCCTTTGTTGGGGGACAGGGCCATGGCTACACCTTC.

The genes are TRBV14 and TRBJ2-7, with 12 bases matching TRBD2. CDR3 size: 16 residues. The V and J ends lost 4 bases and 0 bases, in that order; junction bases with no gene match: 4. Germline V CDR1 and CDR2: SGHDN, FVKESK. This CDR3 reads CASSRASGRASYEQYF. The CDR3 DNA reads as TGTGCCAGCAGCCGAGCTAGCGGGAGGGCCTCCTACGAGCAGTACTTC.

This chain links TRBV6-1 with TRBJ1-2, with 10 bases aligning to TRBD1. The CDR3 is made up of 16 amino acids. V lost 4 bases, J lost 3 bases, and 8 bases stayed unmatched. The V gene's germline CDR1 is MNHNS and CDR2 SASEGT. The CDR3 here is CASSAEPGQGYYGYTF. Here the CDR3 DNA reads TGTGCCAGCAGTGCCGAACCGGGACAGGGGTACTATGGCTACACCTTC.

The rearrangement uses TRBV6-2 or TRBV6-3 and TRBJ2-2, with 9 bases identical to TRBD1. The CDR3 consists of 15 residues. V was clipped by 5 bases and J by 7 bases; unmatched bases: 8. Looked up from germline, CDR1 is MNHEY and CDR2 is SVGEGT. CDR3 protein: CASSKGDRDVGELFF. In DNA form, the CDR3 reads TGTGCCAGCAGTAAGGGGGACAGGGACGTCGGGGAGCTGTTTTTT.

For the CDR3, the DNA is TGCGCCAGCAGCCAAGTTCCGAGACAGGGGGGGGGTCAGCCCCAGCATTTT. Amino acid sequence: CASSQVPRQGGGQPQHF. The gene calls are TRBV4-1 and TRBJ1-5, with TRBD1 matching 9 bases. V trimming: 1 base; J trimming: 6 bases; junction bases outside the gene matches: 10. The CDR3 has 17 amino acids. In germline, CDR1 is MGHRA, CDR2 YSYEKL.

This chain links TRBV5-1 with TRBJ1-5; 9 bases fit TRBD1. Germline assignment: CDR1 SGHRS and CDR2 YFSETQ. This CDR3 has 15 amino acids. V lost 3 bases and J lost 7; bases outside the gene matches: 8. CDR3 nucleotide sequence: TGCGCCAGCAGCTGGGGGACAGGGCCAGGACAGCCCCAGCATTTT. Its translation is CASSWGTGPGQPQHF.

This chain joins TRBV5-1 and TRBJ2-5; 8 nucleotides align to TRBD2. The trim removed 7 bases at V and 2 bases at J, leaving 13 bases unmatched. This CDR3 has 16 residues. CDR1 and CDR2 (germline): SGHRS, YFSETQ. CDR3 sequence (DNA): TGCGCCAGCCGTCAGGCGGAGCGGGGGTGGCAAGAGACCCAGTACTTC. Protein sequence: CASRQAERGWQETQYF.

This clone appeared a single time. This chain joins TRBV7-2 and TRBJ1-5; no firm D call. Trimming removed 1 base from V and 1 base from J, with 11 bases in between. This CDR3 spans 16 amino acids. Germline CDR1 and CDR2: SGHTA and FQGNSA. This CDR3 is CASSLGMARSNQPQHF. The CDR3 DNA is TGTGCCAGCAGCTTAGGCATGGCGCGGAGCAATCAGCCCCAGCATTTT.